The 4 T cell receptor beta chains in this list originate from one sample, sequenced in a study of T cell responses to AZD1222 COVID-19 vaccine. Profiling relied on immunoSEQ multiplex PCR, and the TCRdb table lists in-frame clones only, not all of them. The table lists about 79,000 clones, 80% of them singletons, with about 20% in the top ten. Sample: peripheral blood, taken on day 0 of AZD1222 vaccination. Source of these receptors: an adult in good health.

The rearrangement uses TRBV21-1 and TRBJ2-1; the D call TRBD2 from the table was never checked on the DNA. TRBV21-1 is a recognized pseudogene. The CDR3 runs 16 residues. CDR3 bases: TGTGCCAGCAGCTTTTCGGGACTAGCGGGATACAATGAGCAGTTCTTC. This encodes CASSFSGLAGYNEQFF.

The V gene is TRBV2, the J gene TRBJ1-2, with unresolved D. V shed 6 bases and J shed 8 bases, with 19 bases lying between them. This CDR3 region has 14 residues. Germline V lookup: CDR1 SNHLY, CDR2 FYNNEI. The CDR3 nucleotides read TGTGCCAGCAGCGATGAGGACCGCCCGGGAGGCTACACCTTC. It specifies CASSDEDRPGGYTF.

This rearrangement joins TRBV30 to TRBJ2-7, with 7 bases aligning to TRBD1. The germline V gene has CDR1 GTSNPN and CDR2 SVGIG (reference sequence). Trimming cost V 2 bases and J 5 bases; bases outside gene matches: 9. The CDR3 covers 14 residues. In DNA, the CDR3 is TGTGCCTGGAGTACGACAGGGTGGGGCGACGAGCAGTACTTC. Amino acids: CAWSTTGWGDEQYF. The whole variable domain, filled in from reference TRBV30 and TRBJ2-7, reads SQTIHQWPATLVQPVGSPLSLECTVEGTSNPNLYWYRQAAGRGLQLLFYSVGIGQISSEVPQNLSASRPQDRQFILSSKKLLLSDSGFYLCAWSTTGWGDEQYFGPGTRLTVT.

V is TRBV27 and J is TRBJ1-6; D perhaps matches TRBD1 (6 bases). V lost 6 bases and J 6 bases, leaving 12 bases between the germline ends. The CDR3 has 14 residues. Germline V gene data show CDR1 as MNHEY and CDR2 as SMNVEV (reference sequence). The CDR3: CASSFLQGNSPLHF. DNA of the CDR3: TGTGCCAGCAGCTTTCTACAGGGTAATTCACCCCTCCACTTT.